This TCR beta chain was sequenced in a study of human T cells and chemical hapten exposure. Study-wide results and caveats: Controls had significantly fewer large CDR3 similarity clusters than were formed by expanded TCRs. A positive correlation with patch test score was found for PT1 expanded TCR counts.

Time point denoted: patch test 3, about 24 weeks after DPC sensitization. Treatment specified: therapeutic diphenylcyclopropenone sensitization with weekly scalp DPC. Total RNA was isolated from whole blood that had not been fractionated. This clonotype was recorded at least ten times. Its specificity is unknown. As handled by the study authors: Ranging from roughly 23,224 to 750,000, TCR counts per sample had a median value of 95,638. TCRdb processed the RACE reads anew with MiXCR; each CDR3 protein has one entry. These V and J calls rely on TCRdb rather than the paper's analysis. The data contain more than 35,000 distinct CDR3 sequences, 10% to 15% of them singletons. V trimming: 4 bases; J trimming: 1 base; junction bases outside the gene matches: 5. CDR1 and CDR2 from the germline V gene are SGHVS and FNYEAQ. The CDR3 is 16 residues long.

The chain joins TRBV7-6 to TRBJ2-3; 10 bases fit TRBD2. The source of this sequence is a woman aged 40 to 50 with alopecia areata. Some clones in this sample may be carry-over from other donors' samples. Source: whole blood, taken in connection with sensitization to the hapten diphenylcyclopropenone (DPC). CDR3 in amino acids: CASSWGTSGGTDTQYF. CDR3 DNA sequence: TGTGCCAGCAGCTGGGGTACTAGCGGGGGCACAGATACGCAGTATTTT.